A selection of T cell receptor beta chains follows, all from one sample in a study of blood T cell repertoires in COVID-19. Sequencing used immunoSEQ multiplex PCR; TCRdb keeps in-frame clones, though not all of them. The sample shows about 670,000 clones, 80% to 90% of them seen only once. Sequences were obtained from peripheral blood. Source of these receptors: a woman in her late teens or twenties with acute or convalescent COVID-19. The CDR3 runs from the conserved cysteine through the conserved F or W. The D gene is left open where the match is weak. A row's size may be missing; if present it is once, few, many or a size class.

TRBJ1-2,TRBV9,.,.,TGTGCCAGCAGCGTAGCTATAGGAGGATTAGAGGGCTACACCTTC,CASSVAIGGLEGYTF
TRBJ1-4,TRBV3-1/TRBV3-2,.,.,TGTGCCAGCAGCCAAGGACGGGGGGGGAGCTATGAAAAACTGTTTTTT,CASSQGRGGSYEKLFF
TRBJ1-1,TRBV5-5,.,.,TGTGCCAGCAGCTTATATACGTATGTACAGTTGAACACTGAAGCTTTCTTT,CASSLYTYVQLNTEAFF
TRBJ1-1,TRBV27,.,few,TGTGCCACCCACCCCGGGCGGGGCACTGAAGCTTTCTTT,CATHPGRGTEAFF
TRBJ1-1,TRBV11-3,.,.,TGTGCCAGCAGCCAGACAGGGAACACTGAAGCTTTCTTT,CASSQTGNTEAFF
TRBJ1-1,TRBV2,TRBD1,.,TGTGCCAGCAGGGCCACAGGGGGCACTATGAACACTGAAGCTTTCTTT,CASRATGGTMNTEAFF
TRBJ2-4,TRBV9,TRBD2,.,TGTGCCAGCAGCGTAGGAAATGACGGGGGGGCCCAAAACATTCAGTACTTC,CASSVGNDGGAQNIQYF
TRBJ1-2,TRBV27,.,.,TGTGCCAGCAGGACCACGGGCAGGGGCGAGGCTCTCCCTAACTATGGCTACACCTTC,CASRTTGRGEALPNYGYTF
TRBJ1-4,TRBV30,.,.,TGTGCCTGGAACCCCGGCGGGGGGGGCGGTGAAAAACTGTTTTTT,CAWNPGGGGGEKLFF
TRBJ1-4,TRBV5-1,.,few,TGCGCCAGCAGCTTAGGAGGGATAGAGGGAAAACTGTTTTTT,CASSLGGIEGKLFF
TRBJ1-1,TRBV7-3,.,.,TGTGCCAGCAGCTTAACAGGGGTAACTGAAGCTTTCTTT,CASSLTGVTEAFF
TRBJ1-1,TRBV10-3,.,.,TGTGCCATCAGTGAGCAGGGCCCCATGAACACTGAAGCTTTCTTT,CAISEQGPMNTEAFF
TRBJ2-3,TRBV19,TRBD2,.,TGTGCCAGTAGGAAAATTAGCGGGGGAGTAGCAGATACGCAGTATTTT,CASRKISGGVADTQYF
TRBJ2-3,TRBV6-4,TRBD2,.,TGTGCCAGCAGTGACTCCGTAGCGGGGGAGGGAACAGATACGCAGTATTTT,CASSDSVAGEGTDTQYF
TRBJ1-2,TRBV7-2,.,.,TGTGCCAGCAGCCTTATGGGGAGGTTGGACTATGGCTACACCTTC,CASSLMGRLDYGYTF